This T cell receptor beta chain was captured by sequencing in a study of CD8 T cells in Susac syndrome. Germline CDR1 reads KGHDR; CDR2 reads SFDVKD. Trimming cost V 4 bases and J 3 bases, with 8 bases left between them. CDR3 length equals 14 residues. From blood CD8+ and CD4+ T cells, TCR beta sequences were generated. Reverse transcription of roughly 0.45 to 1 ug RNA was carried out with random hexamers. In TCRdb, the immunoSEQ multiplex PCR reads were re-called with MiXCR into one record per CDR3 protein. The profile covers about 200,000 distinct CDR3 sequences, with roughly 96% appearing a single time and 0.093% taken by the ten largest.

The sequence was collected from a human donor with multiple sclerosis. The sequenced sample consisted of CD4+ T cells from PBMCs. The rearrangement joins TRBV24-1 to TRBJ2-2, with D possibly being TRBD1 (6 bases). Written as DNA, the CDR3 is TGTGCCACCAGTGACCAGGGGCACACCGGGGAGCTGTTTTTT. Translating it yields CATSDQGHTGELFF.